The 25 T cell receptor beta chains below were found in one sample sequenced in a study of somatic mutations in cytotoxic T cells in rheumatoid arthritis. Profiled with immunoSEQ multiplex PCR; TCRdb holds only in-frame clones, not every one. The sample yields just under 9,500 clones, about 75% seen once. Sequencing was done on a sample of CD8+ T cells sorted from blood. The receptors here all came from an adult with rheumatoid arthritis.

This chain uses TRBV27 with TRBJ2-1; TRBD2 matches 10 bases. Germline V gives CDR1 MNHEY, CDR2 SMNVEV (reference sequence). The V and J ends lost 2 bases and 0 bases, in that order; junction bases with no gene match: 7. The CDR3 has 18 amino acids. The CDR3 DNA sequence: TGTGCCAGCAGTTTAAGCGGGGGGGTGGGTCCCTCCTACAATGAGCAGTTCTTC. Its protein product is CASSLSGGVGPSYNEQFF.

This clone qualifies as large (0.1 to 1%). The rearrangement joins TRBV13 to TRBJ2-3; the D gene is possibly TRBD2 (6 bases). Trimming shortened V by 7 bases and J by 2 bases, and 13 bases separated the two germline ends. The germline gives CDR1 PRHDT, CDR2 FYEKMQ (reference sequence). The CDR3 has 14 amino acids. This CDR3 reads CASTLSGVTDTQYF. CDR3 in DNA: TGTGCCAGCACCCTTAGCGGCGTCACAGATACGCAGTATTTT.

CDR3 DNA: TGTGCCAGCAGCCCATGGGTGGGGACTCGGTATACTGAAGCTTTCTTT. It encodes CASSPWVGTRYTEAFF. This chain joins TRBV7-8 and TRBJ1-1; D may be TRBD1 (5 bases). There are 16 residues in the CDR3. Germline CDR1 and CDR2: SGHVS and FQNEAQ. V was pared by 5 bases and J by 5 bases, with 21 bases between.

J is TRBJ1-5 and V is TRBV19, with 9 nucleotides matching TRBD1. Germline V gives CDR1 LNHDA, CDR2 SQIVND (reference sequence). This CDR3 region has 12 residues. Trimming cost V 10 bases and J 4 bases; bases outside gene matches: 2. This CDR3 is CATGQGNQPQHF. DNA for the CDR3: TGTGCCACCGGACAGGGGAATCAGCCCCAGCATTTT.

The chain uses TRBV28 and TRBJ1-1; D is possibly TRBD1 (5 bases). With 1 base removed from V and 0 bases from J, the gap between germline ends came to 15 bases. The V gene's germline CDR1 is MDHEN and CDR2 SYDVKM. CDR3 size: 17 residues. Written as DNA, the CDR3 is TGTGCCAGCAGTTTATTAGGACAAATTTACATGAACACTGAAGCTTTCTTT. The encoded protein is CASSLLGQIYMNTEAFF.

The chain combines TRBV9 with TRBJ2-7; D might be TRBD2 (5 bases). The CDR3 sequence is 12 residues long. V was clipped by 4 bases and J by 3 bases, with 8 bases between them. Germline V gene data show CDR1 as SGDLS and CDR2 as YYNGEE. As DNA, the CDR3 is TGTGCCAGCAGCCCGGGGAGCTACGAGCAGTACTTC. Encoded protein: CASSPGSYEQYF.

V gene TRBV6-4 combines with J gene TRBJ2-1; a weak D match, TRBD2 (5 bases). Trimming left V 4 bases short and J 10 bases short, with 17 bases between. The CDR3 contains 14 residues. CDR1 MRHNA and CDR2 SNTAGT come from the germline V gene. CDR3 bases: TGTGCCAGCAGTGCTAAACTAGGACCAGCCGAGCAGTTCTTC. This gives the protein CASSAKLGPAEQFF.

This clone is labeled as large (0.1 to 1%). The chain joins TRBV5-1 to TRBJ2-7; D might be TRBD1 (6 bases). Germline loops: CDR1 SGHRS, CDR2 YFSETQ. Trimming cost V 4 bases and J 1 base, with 9 bases left between them. The CDR3 has 13 residues. The CDR3 region is CASSRTGSYEQYF. The CDR3 coding sequence is TGCGCCAGCAGCCGAACAGGGTCCTACGAGCAGTACTTC.

This clone was observed a single time. This rearrangement joins TRBV5-1 to TRBJ2-7; D ambiguous. The CDR3 totals 15 residues. Germline CDR1 reads SGHRS; CDR2 reads YFSETQ. Trimming took 0 bases from V and 3 from J, leaving 13 bases between them. The CDR3 protein is CASSLGTRLDYEQYF. The CDR3 DNA reads as TGCGCCAGCAGCTTGGGGACCCGCCTAGACTACGAGCAGTACTTC.

This clone was seen just once. The chain joins TRBV4-2 to TRBJ1-4; the D gene is possibly TRBD1 (6 bases). Germline V gives CDR1 LGHNA, CDR2 YNFKEQ. Trimming removed 0 bases from V and 5 bases from J, with 16 bases in between. This CDR3 is built from 17 residues. This CDR3 is CASSQDGPGQGNEKLFF. The CDR3 region has the DNA TGTGCCAGCAGCCAAGATGGACCGGGGCAGGGGAATGAAAAACTGTTTTTT.

The rearrangement links TRBV25-1 to TRBJ1-2; D possibly corresponds to TRBD1 (6 bases). There are 18 residues in the CDR3. Germline values: CDR1 MGHDK, CDR2 SYGVNS. V lost 0 bases and J 4 bases, leaving 21 bases between the germline ends. CDR3 in DNA: TGTGCCAGCAGTGAATATATCGAAACAGGGAATCGGACCTATGGCTACACCTTC. It is translated as CASSEYIETGNRTYGYTF.

The sample holds a few counts of this clone. J is TRBJ2-5 and V is TRBV7-4; the D is unclear. The CDR3 runs to 11 residues. The germline V gene has CDR1 SGHVT and CDR2 SQSDAQ. CDR3 DNA: TGTAAGTCGTGGCAGGTAGAGACCCAGTACTTC. Its translation is CKSWQVETQYF.

This clone was seen a few times. CDR3 protein: CASSETPGTPYNEQFF. DNA for the CDR3: TGTGCCAGCAGTGAAACCCCCGGGACACCCTACAATGAGCAGTTCTTC. The chain employs TRBV6-4 and TRBJ2-1; D perhaps matches TRBD1 (6 bases). Per germline, CDR1 MRHNA and CDR2 SNTAGT. The CDR3 contains 16 residues. Trimming pared 3 bases from V and 2 bases from J, leaving 14 bases between.

The chain's CDR3 is CASSQQRAGDLETQYF. CDR3 in DNA: TGCGCCAGCAGCCAACAAAGAGCAGGGGATTTAGAGACCCAGTACTTC. This chain joins TRBV4-3 and TRBJ2-5; tentative D call: TRBD1 (6 bases). The V and J ends lost 2 bases and 4 bases respectively, with 17 bases between them. CDR1 and CDR2 from the germline V gene are LGHNA and YSLEER. The CDR3 runs to 16 residues.

This clone was seen a few times. The rearrangement uses TRBV4-1 and TRBJ1-4; weak D call: TRBD1 (6 bases). Germline loops: CDR1 MGHRA, CDR2 YSYEKL. The CDR3 sequence is 16 residues long. V was clipped by 0 bases and J by 9 bases, with 17 bases between them. CDR3 loop: CASSQDPFGQGQKLFF. In DNA, the CDR3 is TGCGCCAGCAGCCAAGATCCGTTCGGGCAGGGGCAAAAACTGTTTTTT.

This chain links TRBV13 with TRBJ2-5, with TRBD1 as a possible D gene (5 bases). Germline CDR1 is PRHDT and CDR2 is FYEKMQ (reference sequence). V lost 0 bases, J lost 2 bases, and 10 bases lay in between. The CDR3 is 15 residues long. The CDR3 nucleotides are TGTGCCAGCAGCTTAGGGAGGTCAGGGCAAGAGACCCAGTACTTC. Translation: CASSLGRSGQETQYF.

V is TRBV6-5 and J is TRBJ1-4; possibly TRBD1 for D (5 bases). Trimming shortened V by 4 bases and J by 0 bases, and 12 bases separated the two germline ends. CDR3 length equals 16 residues. Germline V gene sequence: CDR1 MNHEY, CDR2 SVGAGI. The CDR3 DNA reads TGTGCCAGCAGTTCTGGGACGGTAGCAACTAATGAAAAACTGTTTTTT. It yields the protein CASSSGTVATNEKLFF.

The chain carries TRBV6-5 and TRBJ1-1; D gene unclear. In germline, CDR1 is MNHEY, CDR2 SVGAGI. Trimming pared 0 bases from V and 0 bases from J, leaving 11 bases between. The CDR3 runs 16 residues. Here the CDR3 DNA reads TGTGCCAGCAGTTACTCACCGGGTTCGATGAACACTGAAGCTTTCTTT. It specifies CASSYSPGSMNTEAFF.

J is TRBJ1-1 and V is TRBV27, with 8 bases aligning to TRBD1. Germline V CDR1 and CDR2: MNHEY, SMNVEV (reference sequence). This CDR3 spans 16 amino acids. J lost 1 base, V lost 0 bases, and 4 bases had no gene match. The CDR3 DNA is TGTGCCAGCAGTTTATCGAGTCAGGGGGCGAACACTGAAGCTTTCTTT. Encoded protein: CASSLSSQGANTEAFF.

This clone showed up just once. V usage is TRBV6-1 and J usage is TRBJ2-2, with D unclear. CDR1 and CDR2 (germline): MNHNS, SASEGT. V gave up 1 base and J gave up 6 bases, with 3 bases separating them. This CDR3 has 12 residues. CDR3 in amino acids: CASSEGSGELFF. In DNA form, the CDR3 reads TGTGCCAGCAGTGAAGGTTCCGGGGAGCTGTTTTTT.

This clone was detected only once. The chain carries TRBV14 and TRBJ2-3, with 8 bases that match TRBD1. The germline V gene encodes CDR1 SGHDN and CDR2 FVKESK. Trimming took 3 bases from V and 0 from J; bases not matched to a gene: 5. This CDR3 region has 16 residues. In DNA, the CDR3 is TGTGCCAGCAGCCAGGACAGGGTAGAGAGCACAGATACGCAGTATTTT. Protein sequence: CASSQDRVESTDTQYF.

The chain links TRBV13 to TRBJ1-3; TRBD1 might be the D (5 bases). V lost 5 bases, J lost 4 bases, and 15 bases lay in between. Per the germline V gene, CDR1 is PRHDT and CDR2 is FYEKMQ (reference sequence). The CDR3 loop spans 15 amino acids. The DNA for the CDR3 is TGTGCCAGCAGCCACCTAAGAGGGGACGGAAACACCATATATTTT. This gives the protein CASSHLRGDGNTIYF. Full variable domain (rest looked up from reference TRBV13 and TRBJ1-3): AAGVIQSPRHLIKEKRETATLKCYPIPRHDTVYWYQQGPGQDPQFLISFYEKMQSDKGSIPDRFSAQQFSDYHSELNMSSLELGDSALYFCASSHLRGDGNTIYFGEGSWLTVV.

The chain links TRBV6-1 to TRBJ2-7, with D perhaps being TRBD1 or TRBD2 (5 bases each). CDR1 is MNHNS, CDR2 SASEGT, per germline. The CDR3 has 13 residues. Deletions cut 1 base from V and 4 bases from J, with 8 bases between. CDR3 protein: CASSEEWGYEQYF. Here the CDR3 DNA reads TGTGCCAGCAGTGAAGAATGGGGGTACGAGCAGTACTTC.

This clone was seen a handful of times. The V call is TRBV7-3, the J call TRBJ2-3; D ambiguous. From germline, CDR1 is SGHTA and CDR2 FQGTGA. Deletions cut 1 base from V and 2 bases from J, with 7 bases between. The CDR3 runs 14 residues. The DNA for the CDR3 is TGTGCCAGCAGCTTAATTCCGGCCACAGATACGCAGTATTTT. The encoded protein is CASSLIPATDTQYF.

The J gene is TRBJ2-3, the V gene TRBV4-1, with TRBD2 as a possible D gene (6 bases). V lost 0 bases to trimming and J lost 11 bases, with 15 bases between them. The CDR3 consists of 14 residues. CDR1 and CDR2 from the germline V gene are MGHRA and YSYEKL. The DNA for the CDR3 is TGCGCCAGCAGCCAAGAAGGACTCCTCGGGGGGCAGTATTTT. Translating gives CASSQEGLLGGQYF.